This TCR beta chain was sequenced for a study of shared clonotypes between healthy human individuals. Study conclusions and caveats: Compared with memory subsets, naive subsets generally had larger estimated richness. Against clonotypes common to all four donors, non-shared ones had lower generation probabilities.

On this clone itself: Its antigen is not known.

Germline assignment: CDR1 MDHEN and CDR2 SYDVKM. V lost 8 bases and J lost 0; bases outside the gene matches: 10. This CDR3 has 16 amino acids. A CD45RA+ naive subset and a CD45RA-negative memory subset were split from CD4+ cells. Produced via immunoSEQ multiplex PCR; TCRdb's table is partial and in-frame only. The table has approximately 2.1 million clones, 85% to 95% seen once. Source material: naive CD4+ T cells from PBMCs. Subset specified: CD45RA+ positively selected. The clonotype comes from a man aged 18 to 30 in good health. Some clones in this sample may be carry-over from other donors' samples. The chain links TRBV28 to TRBJ1-1, with TRBD1 matching 9 bases. This CDR3 is CASLNSGTGMNTEAFF. The CDR3 nucleotides read TGTGCCAGCCTAAATTCCGGGACAGGGATGAACACTGAAGCTTTCTTT.